This is a list of T cell receptor beta chains from one sample in a study of T cells in localized non-small cell lung cancer. Sequencing used immunoSEQ multiplex PCR; TCRdb keeps in-frame clones, though not all of them. This sample has 10,000 to 15,000 clones, with more than 70% found just once. The material was peripheral blood, obtained before any cancer treatment. The receptors originated from a male donor older than 55 with stage III lung adenocarcinoma. Each CDR3 is given with its conserved first and last residue. D genes are given only for firm matches. Clone size is given for some rows only: seen once, a few or many times, or a class if the clone is expanded.

TRBV28,NA,TRBJ2-5,few,TGTGCCAGCAGTTTACCTGGGGAAGGGCAAGAGACCCAGTACTTC,CASSLPGEGQETQYF
TRBV4-2,TRBD2,TRBJ2-7,once,TGTGCCAGCAGCCCCCTGAGCGGGAGGGCCCGACTCGGGGTCGAGCAGTACTTC,CASSPLSGRARLGVEQYF
TRBV27,TRBD1,TRBJ1-2,NA,TGTGCCAGCCGGGACAGGGAGGACTATGGCTACACCTTC,CASRDREDYGYTF
TRBV5-1,TRBD1,TRBJ1-1,NA,TGCGCCAGCAGCCTACGACAGGGGGCAGGAACTGAAGCTTTCTTT,CASSLRQGAGTEAFF
TRBV11-2,TRBD2,TRBJ2-3,NA,TGTGCCAGCAGCGGACTAGCGGGGGGGCTTGGAGATACGCAGTATTTT,CASSGLAGGLGDTQYF
TRBV18,TRBD2,TRBJ2-1,NA,TGTGCCAGCTCCCGGGGAGGGTGGAATGAGCAGTTCTTC,CASSRGGWNEQFF
TRBV5-6,NA,TRBJ1-6,few,TGTGCCAGCAGCCGGTGGGGTTCCTATAATTCACCCCTCCACTTT,CASSRWGSYNSPLHF
TRBV27,TRBD1,TRBJ1-4,NA,TGTGCCGGCCAACACCGGACAGGGCTGCGTAATGAAAAACTGTTTTTT,CAGQHRTGLRNEKLFF
TRBV30,NA,TRBJ1-6,NA,TGTGCCTGGAGTGTTTCAGGCTCCTATAATTCACCCCTCCACTTT,CAWSVSGSYNSPLHF
TRBV30,TRBD1,TRBJ1-2,few,TGTGCAACCGGGACAGGGGACTATGGCTACACCTTC,CATGTGDYGYTF
TRBV6-1,NA,TRBJ2-1,NA,TGTGCCAGCAGTGAAGACATACAGGGTTACATTGAGCAGTTCTTC,CASSEDIQGYIEQFF
TRBV5-4,TRBD2,TRBJ2-7,NA,TGTGCCAGCAGCTTGGTAGGACTAGCGGGAAATTACGAGCAGTACTTC,CASSLVGLAGNYEQYF
TRBV30,NA,TRBJ1-5,few,TGTGCCTGGAGTGTATTTGGAACCAATCAGCCCCAGCATTTT,CAWSVFGTNQPQHF
TRBV25-1,NA,TRBJ1-2,NA,TGTGCCAGCAGTGACAGTCTTAACTATGGCTACACCTTC,CASSDSLNYGYTF
TRBV5-6,NA,TRBJ2-5,NA,TGTGCCAGCAGCTTGTCCCGGGGGCCCCAAGAGACCCAGTACTTC,CASSLSRGPQETQYF
TRBV6-5,NA,TRBJ1-5,NA,TGTGCCAGCGGTTTATTACGGCGACCCCAGCATTTT,CASGLLRRPQHF
TRBV27,NA,TRBJ2-2,NA,TGTGCCAGCAGTTTATCGACTCCCGCGAACACCGGGGAGCTGTTTTTT,CASSLSTPANTGELFF
TRBV5-6,TRBD2,TRBJ2-5,NA,TGTGCCAGCAGAGTAAGCGGGAGTAGAGAGACCCAGTACTTC,CASRVSGSRETQYF
TRBV11-3,TRBD2,TRBJ2-1,NA,TGTGCCAGCAGCACTAGCGGCGGCCTAGCGGGAGAGGTAAATGAGCAGTTCTTC,CASSTSGGLAGEVNEQFF
TRBV6-1,NA,TRBJ1-2,NA,TGTGCCAGCAGTGAAGCGCCTCAGGGGAGGTATGGCTACACCTTC,CASSEAPQGRYGYTF
TRBV5-1,NA,TRBJ1-2,NA,TGCGCCAGCAGCTTGGAACACACCGGAGGCTACACCTTC,CASSLEHTGGYTF
TRBV5-8,TRBD1,TRBJ2-5,NA,TGTGCCAGCAGCTCGGGGACAGGGTGGGAGACCCAGTACTTC,CASSSGTGWETQYF
TRBV5-1,NA,TRBJ2-7,NA,TGCGCCAGCAGCTTGACAACAAATTACGAGCAGTACTTC,CASSLTTNYEQYF
TRBV7-6,NA,TRBJ2-2,NA,TGTGCCACCCACAGTTCCGGGGAGCTGTTTTTT,CATHSSGELFF
TRBV7-9,TRBD1,TRBJ1-2,NA,TGTGCCACCGGGGACAGGCTCGATTATGGCTACACCTTC,CATGDRLDYGYTF
TRBV5-4,NA,TRBJ2-1,NA,TGTGCCAGCAGCTTGGCTCTTCGGGCTAGCCTTGACAATGAGCAGTTCTTC,CASSLALRASLDNEQFF
TRBV30,TRBD2,TRBJ2-7,NA,TGTGCCTGTCCATCTCCTGGGGGGGTAACCCACGAGCAGTACTTC,CACPSPGGVTHEQYF
TRBV5-6,NA,TRBJ1-1,NA,TGTGCCAGCAGCTATCGACAGTCCTCTGAAGCTTTCTTT,CASSYRQSSEAFF
TRBV6-5,NA,TRBJ1-4,NA,TGTGCCAGCAGCCCCCAGGGGAATAATGAAAAACTGTTTTTT,CASSPQGNNEKLFF
TRBV7-9,NA,TRBJ2-5,NA,TGTGCCAGCAGCTTAGAAGGGCAGGGAGAGACCCAGTACTTC,CASSLEGQGETQYF
TRBV6-5,TRBD1,TRBJ1-1,once,TGTGCCAGCAGTCTGACAGGGGATAGTACTGAAGCTTTCTTT,CASSLTGDSTEAFF
TRBV6-1,NA,TRBJ1-6,NA,TGTGCCAGCAGTGATTTCGGATACTCCTATAATTCACCCCTCCACTTT,CASSDFGYSYNSPLHF
TRBV7-9,NA,TRBJ1-1,NA,TGTGCCAGCAGCTTAGCGGCAGGGGCTGAAGCTTTCTTT,CASSLAAGAEAFF
TRBV27,NA,TRBJ1-5,NA,TGTGCCAGCAGTTTATCGGGGTATAGCAATCAGCCCCAGCATTTT,CASSLSGYSNQPQHF
TRBV18,NA,TRBJ2-7,NA,TGTGCCAGCTCACCAGGGGGGGCCGAGCAGTACTTC,CASSPGGAEQYF
TRBV6-5,NA,TRBJ2-1,NA,TGTGCCAGCAGTTACTCCGCTAGCGTGGGCAATGAGCAGTTCTTC,CASSYSASVGNEQFF
TRBV7-9,NA,TRBJ2-1,NA,TGTGCCAGCAGCTCATCAACGAGGTGGGATGAGCAGTTCTTC,CASSSSTRWDEQFF
TRBV19,NA,TRBJ2-1,NA,TGTGCCAGTGGCGGGGTTTACAATGAGCAGTTCTTC,CASGGVYNEQFF
TRBV30,TRBD2,TRBJ2-5,NA,TGTGCCTGGACTAGCGGGCCGGAGACCCAGTACTTC,CAWTSGPETQYF
TRBV10-2,NA,TRBJ2-3,NA,TGCGCCACCACGGCCCTACGGGAAGGAGATACGCAGTATTTT,CATTALREGDTQYF